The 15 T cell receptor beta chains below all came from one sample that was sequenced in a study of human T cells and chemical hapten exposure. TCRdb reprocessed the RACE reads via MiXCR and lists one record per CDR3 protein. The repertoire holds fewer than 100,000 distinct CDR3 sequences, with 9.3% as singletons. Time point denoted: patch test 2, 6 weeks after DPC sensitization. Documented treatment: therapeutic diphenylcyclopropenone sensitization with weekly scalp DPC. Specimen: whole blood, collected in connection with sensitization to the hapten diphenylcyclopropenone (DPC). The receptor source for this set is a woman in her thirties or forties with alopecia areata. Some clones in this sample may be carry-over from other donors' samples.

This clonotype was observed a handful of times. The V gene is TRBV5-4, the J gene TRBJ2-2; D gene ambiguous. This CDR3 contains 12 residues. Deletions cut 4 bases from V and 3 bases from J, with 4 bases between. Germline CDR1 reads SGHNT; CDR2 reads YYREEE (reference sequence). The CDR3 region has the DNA TGTGCCAGCAGCCGAGACACCGGGGAGCTGTTTTTT. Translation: CASSRDTGELFF.

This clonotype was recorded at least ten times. CDR3 protein: CASSPMGVSNEQFF. In DNA form, the CDR3 reads TGTGCCAGCTCACCCATGGGGGTGAGCAATGAGCAGTTCTTC. The V gene is TRBV18, the J gene TRBJ2-1; D is possibly TRBD1 or TRBD2 (5 bases each). The V gene lost 3 bases and the J gene lost 6 bases, with 12 bases spanning the gap. Per germline, CDR1 KGHSH and CDR2 LQKENI. The CDR3 contains 14 residues.

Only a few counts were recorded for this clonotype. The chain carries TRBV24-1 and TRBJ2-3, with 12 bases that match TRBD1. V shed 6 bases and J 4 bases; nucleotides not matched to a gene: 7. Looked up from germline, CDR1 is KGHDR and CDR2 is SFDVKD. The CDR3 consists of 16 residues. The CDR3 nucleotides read TGTGCCACCAGTTGGTCGGGACAGGGGGCCGCAGATACGCAGTATTTT. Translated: CATSWSGQGAADTQYF.

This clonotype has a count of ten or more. This chain's CDR3 is CASSPGTGGMSNQPQHF. The CDR3 nucleotides are TGCGCCAGCAGCCCTGGGACAGGGGGCATGAGCAATCAGCCCCAGCATTTT. This chain joins TRBV5-1 and TRBJ1-5; 12 nucleotides align to TRBD1. CDR3 length: 17 amino acids. J gave up 1 base and V 4 bases, and 6 bases lay outside the gene matches. Germline CDR1 and CDR2: SGHRS and YFSETQ. Variable domain in full (rest from reference TRBV5-1 and TRBJ1-5): KAGVTQTPRYLIKTRGQQVTLSCSPISGHRSVSWYQQTPGQGLQFLFEYFSETQRNKGNFPGRFSGRQFSNSRSEMNVSTLELGDSALYLCASSPGTGGMSNQPQHFGDGTRLSIL.

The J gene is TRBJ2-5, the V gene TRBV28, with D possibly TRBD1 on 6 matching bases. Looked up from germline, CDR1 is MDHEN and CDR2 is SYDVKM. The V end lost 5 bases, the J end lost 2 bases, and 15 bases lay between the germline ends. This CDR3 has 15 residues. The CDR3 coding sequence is TGTGCCAGCAGTCCCAGGGGAGTGGCACAAGAGACCCAGTACTTC. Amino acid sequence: CASSPRGVAQETQYF.

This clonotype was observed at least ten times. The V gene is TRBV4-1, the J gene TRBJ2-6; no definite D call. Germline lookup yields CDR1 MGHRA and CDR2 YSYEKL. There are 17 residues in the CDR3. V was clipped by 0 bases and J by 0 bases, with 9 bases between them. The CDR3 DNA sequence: TGCGCCAGCAGCCAAGAAACGGATTCCTCTGGGGCCAACGTCCTGACTTTC. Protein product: CASSQETDSSGANVLTF.

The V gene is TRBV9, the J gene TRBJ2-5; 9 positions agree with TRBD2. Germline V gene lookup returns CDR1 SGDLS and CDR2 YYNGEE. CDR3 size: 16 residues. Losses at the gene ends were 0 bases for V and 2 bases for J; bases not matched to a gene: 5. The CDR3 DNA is TGTGCCAGCAGCGTAGGTCCCACTAGCGGGCAAGAGACCCAGTACTTC. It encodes CASSVGPTSGQETQYF.

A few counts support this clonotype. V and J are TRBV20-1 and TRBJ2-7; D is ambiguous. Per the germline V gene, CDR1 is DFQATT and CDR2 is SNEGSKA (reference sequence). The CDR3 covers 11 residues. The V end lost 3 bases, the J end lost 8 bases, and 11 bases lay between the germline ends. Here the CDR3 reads CSASYPNQQYF. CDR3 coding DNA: TGCAGTGCTAGTTACCCCAACCAGCAGTACTTC.

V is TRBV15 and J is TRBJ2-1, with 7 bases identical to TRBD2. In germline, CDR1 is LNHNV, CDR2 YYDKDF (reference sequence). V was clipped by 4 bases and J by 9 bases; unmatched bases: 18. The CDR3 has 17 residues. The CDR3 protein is CATSTPLAGAMAAEQFF. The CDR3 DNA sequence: TGTGCCACCAGCACGCCCCTGGCGGGAGCGATGGCCGCTGAGCAGTTCTTC.

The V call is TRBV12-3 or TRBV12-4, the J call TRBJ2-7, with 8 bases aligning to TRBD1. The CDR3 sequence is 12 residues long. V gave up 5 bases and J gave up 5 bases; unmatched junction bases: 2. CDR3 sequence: CASSLDRDEQYF. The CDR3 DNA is TGTGCCAGCAGTCTGGACAGGGACGAGCAGTACTTC.

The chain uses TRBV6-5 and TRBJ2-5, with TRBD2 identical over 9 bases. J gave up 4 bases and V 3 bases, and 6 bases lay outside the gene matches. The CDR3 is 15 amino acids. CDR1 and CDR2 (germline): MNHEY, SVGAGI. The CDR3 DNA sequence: TGTGCCAGCAGTTATTTAGCGGGAGATGGAGAGACCCAGTACTTC. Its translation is CASSYLAGDGETQYF.

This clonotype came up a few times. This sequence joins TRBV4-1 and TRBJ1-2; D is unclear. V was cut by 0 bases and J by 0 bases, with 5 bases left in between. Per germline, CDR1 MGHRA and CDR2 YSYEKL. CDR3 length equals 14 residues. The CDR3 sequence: CASSQDGSNYGYTF. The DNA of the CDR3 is TGCGCCAGCAGCCAAGATGGGTCTAACTATGGCTACACCTTC.

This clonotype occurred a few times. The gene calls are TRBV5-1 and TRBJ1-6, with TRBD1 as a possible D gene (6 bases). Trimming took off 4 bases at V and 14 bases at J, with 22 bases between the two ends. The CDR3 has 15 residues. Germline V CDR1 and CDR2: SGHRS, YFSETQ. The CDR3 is CASSLLGLTGQTLHF. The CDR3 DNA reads TGCGCCAGCAGCCTGTTGGGACTGACTGGACAGACCCTCCACTTT.

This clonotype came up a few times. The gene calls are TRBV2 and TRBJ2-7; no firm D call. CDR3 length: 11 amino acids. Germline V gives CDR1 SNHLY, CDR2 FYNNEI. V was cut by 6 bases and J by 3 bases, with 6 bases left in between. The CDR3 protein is CASSEVYEQYF. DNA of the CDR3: TGTGCCAGCAGCGAGGTCTACGAGCAGTACTTC.

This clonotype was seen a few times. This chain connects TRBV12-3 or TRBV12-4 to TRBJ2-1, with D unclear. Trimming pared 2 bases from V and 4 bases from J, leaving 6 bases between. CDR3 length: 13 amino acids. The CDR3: CASSLLPYNEQFF. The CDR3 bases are TGTGCCAGCAGTTTACTACCTTACAATGAGCAGTTCTTC.